These 13 T cell receptor beta chains share one sample of origin, sequenced in a study of T cell responses to AZD1222 COVID-19 vaccine. Measured with immunoSEQ multiplex PCR; TCRdb has only the in-frame clones, and not every one. The sample contains more than 90,000 clones, around nine tenths of which appear only once. The sample was peripheral blood, taken 28 days after the second AZD1222 dose. The source is an adult who received the AZD1222 COVID-19 vaccine.

The chain recombines TRBV19 with TRBJ1-3; D ambiguous. Deletions cut 6 bases from V and 0 bases from J, with 15 bases between. The CDR3 contains 16 residues. Germline V gene lookup returns CDR1 LNHDA and CDR2 SQIVND (reference sequence). This chain's CDR3 is CASSIYPDGSGNTIYF. The CDR3 nucleotides read TGTGCCAGTAGCATCTACCCGGACGGCTCTGGAAACACCATATATTTT.

The chain recombines TRBV30 with TRBJ2-3; no definite D call. Trimming took off 7 bases at V and 1 base at J, with 15 bases between the two ends. The CDR3 contains 14 residues. Germline values: CDR1 GTSNPN, CDR2 SVGIG (reference sequence). CDR3 coding DNA: TGTGCCTCCTTAGGCGGTTCAGGCACAGATACGCAGTATTTT. This sequence encodes CASLGGSGTDTQYF.

CDR3 in DNA: TGTGCCTGGAGTAACTTCTACTACGAGCAGTACTTC. This translates into CAWSNFYYEQYF. The J gene is TRBJ2-7, the V gene TRBV30, with D uncertain. V was pared by 2 bases and J by 3 bases, with 8 bases between. This CDR3 has 12 amino acids. The germline V gene encodes CDR1 GTSNPN and CDR2 SVGIG (reference sequence).

V is TRBV18 and J is TRBJ1-3; D uncertain. Germline values: CDR1 KGHSH, CDR2 LQKENI. V was shortened by 6 bases and J by 4 bases, with 7 bases between the two germline ends. The CDR3 runs 12 residues. CDR3 residues: CASSTGGNTIYF. The CDR3 nucleotides are TGTGCCAGCTCGACGGGGGGAAACACCATATATTTT.

The V gene is TRBV5-1, the J gene TRBJ2-7, with 10 bases matching TRBD2. This CDR3 comprises 16 residues. The V gene end was trimmed by 0 bases and the J gene end by 0 bases; junction bases not matched to a gene: 3. Germline V gene data show CDR1 as SGHRS and CDR2 as YFSETQ. CDR3 residues: CASSLVPSGSSYEQYF. CDR3 coding DNA: TGCGCCAGCAGCTTGGTACCTAGCGGGAGCTCCTACGAGCAGTACTTC.

This clone came up once. The J gene is TRBJ1-2, the V gene TRBV10-3; unclear D gene. CDR3 length equals 12 residues. Germline lookup yields CDR1 ENHRY and CDR2 SYGVKD. V dropped 3 bases and J dropped 8 bases, with 10 bases sitting between them. Written as DNA, the CDR3 is TGTGCCATCAGTGACTCCGTTGGCGGCTACACCTTC. This sequence encodes CAISDSVGGYTF.

The chain combines TRBV2 with TRBJ2-7; possibly TRBD1 for D (5 bases). Trimming removed 5 bases at V and 0 bases at J, with 17 bases between. Germline V gene data show CDR1 as SNHLY and CDR2 as FYNNEI. This CDR3 comprises 16 residues. The CDR3 DNA is TGTGCCAGCAGTAACCCGGACATTTTCCTCTCCTACGAGCAGTACTTC. Its translation: CASSNPDIFLSYEQYF.

The chain combines TRBV9 with TRBJ1-2, with a possible D match to TRBD1 (5 bases). V was cut by 4 bases and J by 2 bases, with 18 bases left in between. Germline V gene lookup returns CDR1 SGDLS and CDR2 YYNGEE. The CDR3 is 16 residues long. The CDR3 DNA reads TGTGCCAGCAGCTCTCTCGGGACCGTCCACAACTATGGCTACACCTTC. It codes for CASSSLGTVHNYGYTF.

This clone was observed once. The genes are TRBV28 and TRBJ2-1; D is uncertain. Germline CDR1 is MDHEN and CDR2 is SYDVKM. This CDR3 has 14 amino acids. V was cut by 7 bases and J by 7 bases, with 17 bases left in between. The CDR3 sequence: CASTRTQARNEQFF. CDR3 sequence (DNA): TGTGCCAGCACCCGAACCCAAGCCCGGAATGAGCAGTTCTTC.

The J gene is TRBJ2-3, the V gene TRBV9, with D tentatively TRBD1 or TRBD2 (5 bases each). The ends were cut back, 3 bases at V and 0 bases at J, with 14 bases in the middle. The CDR3 is 16 amino acids. Germline lookup yields CDR1 SGDLS and CDR2 YYNGEE. The CDR3 sequence: CASSGHGTFSTDTQYF. The CDR3 DNA follows: TGTGCCAGCAGCGGACACGGGACGTTTAGCACAGATACGCAGTATTTT.

This clone came up a few times. The rearrangement links TRBV16 to TRBJ1-2; perhaps TRBD1 as D (6 bases). CDR1 and CDR2 from the germline V gene are KGHSY and FQNENV. This CDR3 is built from 16 residues. V was clipped by 4 bases and J by 8 bases, with 23 bases between them. CDR3 bases: TGTGCCAGCAGCCCCGTGGACAGATTGGGTGATGGAGGCTACACCTTC. Residues: CASSPVDRLGDGGYTF.

The gene calls are TRBV5-6 and TRBJ2-7; the D gene is possibly TRBD1 (5 bases). Germline V gene lookup returns CDR1 SGHDT and CDR2 YYEEEE. This CDR3 contains 13 residues. V was clipped by 0 bases and J by 7 bases, with 11 bases between them. Here the CDR3 reads CASSLEQAGEQYF. DNA for the CDR3: TGTGCCAGCAGCTTGGAACAGGCAGGGGAGCAGTACTTC.

This sequence joins TRBV7-6 and TRBJ2-2; no firm D call. Germline CDR1 SGHVS, CDR2 FNYEAQ. V lost 5 bases, J lost 6 bases, and 19 bases lay in between. This CDR3 has 16 residues. CDR3 amino acids: CASSPRDTGVAGELFF. DNA of the CDR3: TGTGCCAGCAGCCCCCGCGACACGGGTGTCGCCGGGGAGCTGTTTTTT.